The 30 T cell receptor beta chains below all came from one sample that was sequenced in a study of graft-versus-host responses after intestinal transplantation. Measured with immunoSEQ multiplex PCR; TCRdb has only the in-frame clones, and not every one. There are about 35,000 clones in the sample; about 93% occur only once, and less than 25% lies in the top ten. No antigen is known for these receptors. Sequenced here: unstimulated CD8+ T cells sorted from spleen or lymph node cells, sampled before transplant. The receptors were sampled from a human donor who was the organ donor for an intestinal transplant.

V usage is TRBV7-8 and J usage is TRBJ2-2, with D possibly being TRBD1 (6 bases). V was clipped by 2 bases and J by 2 bases, with 12 bases between them. This CDR3 region has 16 residues. The V gene's germline CDR1 is SGHVS and CDR2 FQNEAQ. CDR3 DNA: TGTGCCAGCAGCTTACCGAGACAGGCCAACACCGGGGAGCTGTTTTTT. Its translation: CASSLPRQANTGELFF.

The chain carries TRBV7-9 and TRBJ2-7; D possibly corresponds to TRBD2 (6 bases). The CDR3 is 14 amino acids. The V end was cut by 4 bases, the J end by 4 bases, with 14 bases between. The germline CDR1 and CDR2 sequences are SEHNR and FQNEAQ (reference sequence). The CDR3 nucleotides are TGTGCCAGCAGCTGGCACGGGAGTGGATACGAGCAGTACTTC. Translated, it gives CASSWHGSGYEQYF.

In nucleotides, the CDR3 is TGTGCCAGCAGCGAGGGCCTTATAGCCAAAAACATTCAGTACTTC. It is translated as CASSEGLIAKNIQYF. The gene calls are TRBV9 and TRBJ2-4, with D unclear. V lost 3 bases and J lost 0, with 10 bases in between. Germline V gene data show CDR1 as SGDLS and CDR2 as YYNGEE. This CDR3 contains 15 residues.

This clone was counted between two and nine times. This chain uses TRBV4-3 with TRBJ1-1; 10 nucleotides align to TRBD1. V gave up 5 bases and J gave up 5 bases; unmatched junction bases: 5. CDR1 and CDR2 from the germline V gene are LGHNA and YSLEER. The CDR3 covers 14 residues. CDR3 DNA sequence: TGCGCCAGCAGCGTAGGGACAGGGGAAACTGAAGCTTTCTTT. It specifies CASSVGTGETEAFF.

CDR3 nucleotides: TGTGCCAGCAGTTTATATTCTGACTGGAACACCGGGGAGCTGTTTTTT. Translated, it gives CASSLYSDWNTGELFF. The gene calls are TRBV27 and TRBJ2-2, with D unresolved. With 1 base removed from V and 1 base from J, the gap between germline ends came to 10 bases. Germline CDR1 and CDR2: MNHEY and SMNVEV (reference sequence). CDR3 length: 16 amino acids.

Concerning this clone itself: At one end, the junction sequence differs from germline, possibly due to a read error. J is TRBJ1-1 and V is TRBV20-1, with D possibly being TRBD1 (6 bases). Germline assignment: CDR1 DFQATT and CDR2 SNEGSKA (reference sequence). The CDR3 is 11 amino acids. The CDR3 coding sequence is TGCAGTGCTTTCGACAAGAGACAGGTCCTTTTT. Residues: CSAFDKRQVLF.

The chain is built from TRBV5-1 and TRBJ1-1; 8 bases fit TRBD1. The CDR3 spans 15 residues. Germline loops: CDR1 SGHRS, CDR2 YFSETQ. The junction had 10 bases not matched to a gene; V was cut back by 4 bases and J by 5 bases. The CDR3 sequence: CASSNPTQGATEAFF. The CDR3 nucleotides read TGCGCCAGCAGCAACCCGACGCAGGGGGCGACTGAAGCTTTCTTT.

This clone was found once. The chain employs TRBV6-5 and TRBJ1-2; 10 bases line up with TRBD1. This CDR3 is built from 14 residues. Germline CDR1 reads MNHEY; CDR2 reads SVGAGI. V gave up 11 bases and J gave up 6 bases; unmatched junction bases: 12. The CDR3 DNA reads TGTGCCGCCGCGATTAGAGGGACAGGGGATGGCTACACCTTC. The encoded protein is CAAAIRGTGDGYTF.

The rearrangement joins TRBV29-1 to TRBJ1-2; 7 bases fit TRBD1. This CDR3 contains 18 residues. V lost 4 bases to trimming and J lost 2 bases; unmatched junction nucleotides: 19. Germline assignment: CDR1 SQVTM and CDR2 ANQGSEA. The CDR3 region is CSVVPAFLDRETNYGYTF. As DNA, the CDR3 is TGCAGCGTTGTCCCGGCTTTTCTTGACAGGGAAACGAACTATGGCTACACCTTC.

The V gene is TRBV11-2, the J gene TRBJ2-7, with D unclear. The CDR3 is 13 amino acids. Trimming shortened V by 1 base and J by 2 bases, and 6 bases separated the two germline ends. Germline V gene sequence: CDR1 SGHAT, CDR2 FQNNGV. The CDR3 region has the DNA TGTGCCAGCAGCTTAGGAACAGCCTACGAGCAGTACTTC. Amino acid sequence: CASSLGTAYEQYF. Combining the CDR3 with reference TRBV11-2 and TRBJ2-7 gives the whole variable domain EAGVAQSPRYKIIEKRQSVAFWCNPISGHATLYWYQQILGQGPKLLIQFQNNGVVDDSQLPKDRFSAERLKGVDSTLKIQPAKLEDSAVYLCASSLGTAYEQYFGPGTRLTVT.

The chain joins TRBV7-9 to TRBJ1-1; D not resolved. Looked up from germline, CDR1 is SEHNR and CDR2 is FQNEAQ (reference sequence). Between the trimmed V and J ends, which lost 3 bases and 0 bases, there was a span of 14 bases. The length of the CDR3 is 16 residues. CDR3 amino acids: CASSFLGNAMNTEAFF. CDR3 DNA sequence: TGTGCCAGCAGCTTCTTAGGGAACGCCATGAACACTGAAGCTTTCTTT. Together with reference TRBV7-9 and TRBJ1-1, the CDR3 gives the full variable domain: DTGVSQNPRHKITKRGQNVTFRCDPISEHNRLYWYRQTLGQGPEFLTYFQNEAQLEKSRLLSDRFSAERPKGSFSTLEIQRTEQGDSAMYLCASSFLGNAMNTEAFFGQGTRLTVV.

The CDR3 sequence: CASSYSQTSNTEAFF. The CDR3 DNA follows: TGTGCCAGCAGTTACTCCCAGACATCGAACACTGAAGCTTTCTTT. This sequence joins TRBV6-5 and TRBJ1-1; D is undetermined. The CDR3 has 15 amino acids. Germline CDR1 and CDR2: MNHEY and SVGAGI. The germline V and J ends were trimmed by 0 bases and 1 base, with 9 bases remaining between them.

The V call is TRBV7-2, the J call TRBJ2-1; TRBD2 matches at 13 bases. The trim removed 1 base at V and 6 bases at J, leaving 12 bases unmatched. Germline CDR1 is SGHTA and CDR2 is FQGNSA. CDR3 length: 19 residues. CDR3 sequence: CASSLVGLAGSPTVNEQFF. For the CDR3, the DNA is TGTGCCAGCAGCTTAGTGGGACTAGCGGGATCCCCCACGGTCAATGAGCAGTTCTTC. Full variable domain (missing parts from reference TRBV7-2 and TRBJ2-1): GAGVSQSPSNKVTEKGKDVELRCDPISGHTALYWYRQSLGQGLEFLIYFQGNSAPDKSGLPSDRFSAERTGGSVSTLTIQRTQQEDSAVYLCASSLVGLAGSPTVNEQFFGPGTRLTVL.

V usage is TRBV7-6 and J usage is TRBJ2-7, with TRBD2 as a possible D gene (6 bases). The CDR3 sequence is 14 residues long. Germline assignment: CDR1 SGHVS and CDR2 FNYEAQ. V gave up 5 bases and J gave up 2 bases, with 13 bases separating them. CDR3 in DNA: TGTGCCAGCAGCCCCCGGGACTCTACCTACGAGCAGTACTTC. Translated, it gives CASSPRDSTYEQYF.

The chain couples TRBV4-3 to TRBJ2-5; D call uncertain. The DNA end lines up better with TRBJ2-7; the J call may be wrong. This CDR3 has 14 residues. Germline values: CDR1 LGHNA, CDR2 YSLEER. The CDR3 DNA reads as TGCGCCAGCAGCCAAGACTTACGAACCTACGAGCAGTACTTC. As protein: CASSQDLRTYEQYF.

CDR3 residues: CASRWTSGSGELFF. Here the CDR3 DNA reads TGTGCCAGCAGATGGACTAGCGGGTCCGGGGAGCTGTTTTTT. This chain uses TRBV5-4 with TRBJ2-2; 11 nucleotides align to TRBD2. Per germline, CDR1 SGHNT and CDR2 YYREEE (reference sequence). V lost 5 bases to trimming and J lost 6 bases; unmatched junction nucleotides: 3. This CDR3 contains 14 residues.

This chain joins TRBV9 and TRBJ2-7, with D perhaps matching TRBD1 (6 bases). Trimming removed 3 bases from V and 6 bases from J, with 19 bases in between. Per germline, CDR1 SGDLS and CDR2 YYNGEE. The length of the CDR3 is 15 residues. DNA of the CDR3: TGTGCCAGCAGCGAGTACCCACAGGGTTATGGCGAGCAGTACTTC. Translated, it gives CASSEYPQGYGEQYF.

In its sample, this clone was seen a few times. In the same sample, other DNA sequences code for this CDR3. This chain links TRBV6-5 with TRBJ2-1, with D perhaps matching TRBD1 or TRBD2 (5 bases each). Trimming removed 2 bases from V and 9 bases from J, with 5 bases in between. CDR3 length: 11 amino acids. CDR1 is MNHEY and CDR2 is SVGAGI in the germline V gene. Here the CDR3 reads CASSYGGEQFF. For the CDR3, the DNA is TGTGCCAGCAGTTACGGGGGTGAGCAGTTCTTC.

This chain uses TRBV9 with TRBJ1-1; 8 bases are shared with TRBD1. The CDR3 is made up of 15 amino acids. Unmatched junction bases numbered 9, after V lost 4 bases and J lost 4 bases. CDR1 SGDLS and CDR2 YYNGEE come from the germline V gene. This chain's CDR3 is CASSLAGGLGTEAFF. The CDR3 coding sequence is TGTGCCAGCAGCTTAGCAGGGGGCCTAGGCACTGAAGCTTTCTTT.

V usage is TRBV2 and J usage is TRBJ2-3, with 7 positions matching TRBD1. Germline assignment: CDR1 SNHLY and CDR2 FYNNEI. After removal of 9 bases from V and 1 base from J, the junction contained 16 bases not matched to a gene. There are 17 residues in the CDR3. As DNA, the CDR3 is TGTGCCAGAACCGGGACAGAGATAGTACGGGGCACAGATACGCAGTATTTT. Residues: CARTGTEIVRGTDTQYF.

This clone was seen a single time. The chain is built from TRBV27 and TRBJ2-3; D remains ambiguous. The CDR3 runs to 16 residues. From germline, CDR1 is MNHEY and CDR2 SMNVEV (reference sequence). V was shortened by 1 base and J by 4 bases, with 15 bases between the two germline ends. The CDR3 nucleotides are TGTGCCAGCAGTTTATTGAGTTCCATTTTCGCAGATACGCAGTATTTT. Amino acid sequence: CASSLLSSIFADTQYF.

The rearrangement uses TRBV6-5 and TRBJ2-7; D gene unclear. The V gene lost 1 base and the J gene lost 5 bases, with 0 bases spanning the gap. Per germline, CDR1 MNHEY and CDR2 SVGAGI. The CDR3 extends over 10 amino acids. The CDR3 DNA sequence: TGTGCCAGCAGTTACTACGAGCAGTACTTC. Amino acid sequence: CASSYYEQYF.

This chain connects TRBV11-3 to TRBJ1-3, with D possibly being TRBD1 (5 bases). Trimming stripped 2 bases from V and 2 bases from J, with 13 bases between. There are 16 residues in the CDR3. Germline values: CDR1 SGHNT, CDR2 YENEEA. The CDR3 loop is CASSLIERDAGNTIYF. The CDR3 DNA follows: TGTGCCAGCAGCTTAATCGAGAGGGACGCTGGAAACACCATATATTTT.

The chain uses TRBV7-9 and TRBJ2-5; D may match TRBD1 or TRBD2 (6 bases each). Trimming took 5 bases from V and 5 from J, leaving 18 bases between them. CDR3 length: 15 amino acids. Germline CDR1 and CDR2: SEHNR and FQNEAQ (reference sequence). The CDR3 coding sequence is TGTGCCAGCAGCGAGGTAGCGGAGAGGGGGGAGACCCAGTACTTC. Translation gives CASSEVAERGETQYF.

The chain combines TRBV6-1 with TRBJ1-5; D might be TRBD1 (6 bases). This CDR3 contains 16 residues. Germline values: CDR1 MNHNS, CDR2 SASEGT. Trimming cost V 2 bases and J 6 bases, with 17 bases left between them. The DNA of the CDR3 is TGTGCCAGCAGTGAAAGGGGACAACGGAATCGTCAGCCCCAGCATTTT. Protein sequence: CASSERGQRNRQPQHF.

The chain has TRBV2 and TRBJ2-3, with a tentative D call TRBD2 (6 bases). The CDR3 runs to 16 residues. V gave up 8 bases and J gave up 3 bases, with 21 bases separating them. Germline V lookup: CDR1 SNHLY, CDR2 FYNNEI. CDR3 DNA sequence: TGTGCCAGCTCCAAACCGGGAGAAGTGGGGACAGATACGCAGTATTTT. Translating it yields CASSKPGEVGTDTQYF.

The chain joins TRBV4-3 to TRBJ1-1; perhaps TRBD1 as D (5 bases). CDR1 is LGHNA, CDR2 YSLEER, per germline. V was cut by 1 base and J by 5 bases, with 8 bases left in between. The length of the CDR3 is 13 residues. The CDR3 DNA follows: TGCGCCAGCAGCCAAGTCGGGGGGACTGAAGCTTTCTTT. It specifies CASSQVGGTEAFF.

The chain joins TRBV4-1 to TRBJ2-1; 11 bases match TRBD2. Germline trimming cut 5 bases from V and 4 bases from J; bases unmatched to any gene: 7. The germline V gene encodes CDR1 MGHRA and CDR2 YSYEKL. The CDR3 consists of 16 residues. This CDR3 is CASSNRLAGTYNEQFF. The CDR3 nucleotides read TGCGCCAGCAGCAACCGACTAGCGGGGACTTACAATGAGCAGTTCTTC.

As for this clone: At one boundary the junction diverges from the germline segment, which might be a read error. Other DNA sequences from this sample encode an identical CDR3 as well. V usage is TRBV5-8 and J usage is TRBJ2-2, with 9 bases lining up with TRBD2. CDR3 length equals 16 residues. From germline, CDR1 is SGHTS and CDR2 YDEGEE. This CDR3 is CASSLVSGSVTGELFF. In DNA, the CDR3 is TGTGCCAGCAGCTTGGTTAGCGGGAGTGTCACCGGGGAGTTGTTTTTT.

The rearrangement joins TRBV5-1 to TRBJ2-7; D possibly corresponds to TRBD2 (6 bases). This CDR3 contains 15 residues. V lost 4 bases and J 3 bases, leaving 17 bases between the germline ends. The germline V gene has CDR1 SGHRS and CDR2 YFSETQ. The CDR3 sequence: CASSLRGTNYYEQYF. The CDR3 DNA follows: TGCGCCAGCAGCCTGCGGGGTACCAACTACTACGAGCAGTACTTC. Full variable domain (remainder filled in from reference TRBV5-1 and TRBJ2-7): KAGVTQTPRYLIKTRGQQVTLSCSPISGHRSVSWYQQTPGQGLQFLFEYFSETQRNKGNFPGRFSGRQFSNSRSEMNVSTLELGDSALYLCASSLRGTNYYEQYFGPGTRLTVT.